This entry lists 12 T cell receptor beta chains sequenced from one sample in a study of cytomegalovirus exposure and HLA in healthy donors (dated by TCRdb to the late 2010s). Receptors were amplified or captured by the immunoSEQ multiplex PCR assay. For the multiplex PCR, a mixture combining 60 forward primers for TCR Vbeta segments and 13 reverse primers for TCR Jbeta segments was used. What TCRdb holds here is the immuneACCESS table cut down to in-frame rearrangements. Part of the clones is not present; checked against another copy, under half of the missing clones reflect an unresolved V gene, and the others are unexplained. Across this sample there are some 150,000 clones, with more than 70% seen only once. The ten biggest clones cover approximately 5% of the sample. Source material: PBMCs. The receptors here all came from a woman aged 45-60 years in good health and CMV-seronegative.

The chain employs TRBV27 and TRBJ1-1; perhaps TRBD1 as D (5 bases). Germline lookup yields CDR1 MNHEY and CDR2 SMNVEV (reference sequence). With 2 bases removed from V and 2 bases from J, the gap between germline ends came to 12 bases. There are 15 residues in the CDR3. CDR3 sequence reads: CASSLNRQSNTEAFF. As DNA, the CDR3 is TGTGCCAGCAGTTTAAACCGACAGTCAAACACTGAAGCTTTCTTT.

This chain uses TRBV19 with TRBJ2-4; 9 bases match TRBD1. V gave up 5 bases and J gave up 7 bases; unmatched junction bases: 9. The germline gives CDR1 LNHDA, CDR2 SQIVND (reference sequence). This CDR3 has 15 amino acids. The chain's CDR3 is CASSFRTGAVNIQYF. CDR3 nucleotide sequence: TGTGCCAGTAGTTTTCGGACAGGGGCGGTGAACATTCAGTACTTC. The variable domain in full, completed from reference TRBV19 and TRBJ2-4, reads DGGITQSPKYLFRKEGQNVTLSCEQNLNHDAMYWYRQDPGQGLRLIYYSQIVNDFQKGDIAEGYSVSREKKESFPLTVTSAQKNPTAFYLCASSFRTGAVNIQYFGAGTRLSVL.

The chain is built from TRBV5-5 and TRBJ2-7; 13 bases agree with TRBD2. The CDR3 contains 15 residues. Germline V lookup: CDR1 SGHKS, CDR2 YYEKEE (reference sequence). J gave up 4 bases and V 3 bases, and 4 bases lay outside the gene matches. The CDR3, as DNA: TGTGCCAGCAGCTCTGGACTAGCGGGGGCTTACGAGCAGTACTTC. It codes for CASSSGLAGAYEQYF.

The chain recombines TRBV30 with TRBJ2-7; D is unresolved. The CDR3 is made up of 13 amino acids. V lost 5 bases and J lost 0, with 11 bases in between. Germline CDR1 and CDR2: GTSNPN and SVGIG (reference sequence). This CDR3 is CAWAVDSSYEQYF. In nucleotides, the CDR3 is TGTGCCTGGGCCGTTGATAGCTCCTACGAGCAGTACTTC.

The chain combines TRBV20-1 with TRBJ1-2; possible D gene TRBD1, 6 bases. Germline V gene sequence: CDR1 DFQATT, CDR2 SNEGSKA (reference sequence). The V gene lost 7 bases and the J gene lost 7 bases, with 13 bases spanning the gap. This CDR3 has 11 residues. The CDR3 protein is CSVTGFRGYTF. CDR3 nucleotide sequence: TGCAGTGTTACAGGGTTTCGTGGCTACACCTTC.

The chain recombines TRBV5-6 with TRBJ1-6; D perhaps matches TRBD1 (5 bases). Germline V gene data show CDR1 as SGHDT and CDR2 as YYEEEE. The CDR3 consists of 13 residues. V was clipped by 3 bases and J by 9 bases, with 10 bases between them. The CDR3, as DNA: TGTGCCAGCAGCTCGGGGGAGGGTTCACCCCTCCACTTT. Its protein product is CASSSGEGSPLHF.

This clone was counted between two and nine times. The chain recombines TRBV27 with TRBJ2-7; TRBD1 matches 8 bases. CDR3 length: 15 amino acids. The germline V gene has CDR1 MNHEY and CDR2 SMNVEV (reference sequence). V lost 0 bases, J lost 2 bases, and 3 bases stayed unmatched. The CDR3 reads CASSLSSGQAYEQYF. CDR3 DNA: TGTGCCAGCAGTTTATCGTCGGGACAGGCCTACGAGCAGTACTTC.

The chain joins TRBV7-9 to TRBJ1-3; weak D call: TRBD1 (6 bases). The germline V gene has CDR1 SEHNR and CDR2 FQNEAQ (reference sequence). The CDR3 has 17 amino acids. V shed 4 bases and J shed 0 bases, with 16 bases lying between them. This CDR3 is CASSWSIRGYSGNTIYF. The CDR3 nucleotides read TGTGCCAGCAGCTGGAGCATCAGGGGATACTCTGGAAACACCATATATTTT.

This chain joins TRBV15 and TRBJ2-5, with no clear D. This CDR3 comprises 14 residues. Germline CDR1 reads LNHNV; CDR2 reads YYDKDF (reference sequence). The V end lost 0 bases, the J end lost 3 bases, and 8 bases lay between the germline ends. The CDR3 DNA sequence: TGTGCCACCAGCAGAGATCTAACAGAAGAGACCCAGTACTTC. Amino acid sequence: CATSRDLTEETQYF.

CDR3 sequence reads: CASTDADSYGYTF. DNA of the CDR3: TGTGCCAGTACCGATGCAGACAGCTATGGCTACACCTTC. V usage is TRBV6-6 and J usage is TRBJ1-2; the D gene is possibly TRBD1 (5 bases). The CDR3 spans 13 residues. Deletions cut 9 bases from V and 4 bases from J, with 15 bases between. CDR1 is MNHNY, CDR2 SVGAGI, per germline (reference sequence).

The rearrangement uses TRBV18 and TRBJ2-2; 8 bases are a match to TRBD2. Trimming took 3 bases from V and 5 from J; bases not matched to a gene: 5. Germline loops: CDR1 KGHSH, CDR2 LQKENI. This CDR3 is built from 15 residues. The CDR3 coding sequence is TGTGCCAGCTCACCGATAGCGGGGTGGACCGGGGAGCTGTTTTTT. Residues: CASSPIAGWTGELFF.

V and J are TRBV11-2 and TRBJ1-2; D perhaps matches TRBD1 (5 bases). Germline V gives CDR1 SGHAT, CDR2 FQNNGV. The CDR3 is made up of 13 amino acids. V was cut by 5 bases and J by 8 bases, with 15 bases left in between. As DNA, the CDR3 is TGTGCCAGCAGCCCCGCTGCAGGGTTCGGCTACACCTTC. Translation: CASSPAAGFGYTF. The full variable domain, rest sourced from reference TRBV11-2 and TRBJ1-2, is EAGVAQSPRYKIIEKRQSVAFWCNPISGHATLYWYQQILGQGPKLLIQFQNNGVVDDSQLPKDRFSAERLKGVDSTLKIQPAKLEDSAVYLCASSPAAGFGYTFGSGTRLTVV.